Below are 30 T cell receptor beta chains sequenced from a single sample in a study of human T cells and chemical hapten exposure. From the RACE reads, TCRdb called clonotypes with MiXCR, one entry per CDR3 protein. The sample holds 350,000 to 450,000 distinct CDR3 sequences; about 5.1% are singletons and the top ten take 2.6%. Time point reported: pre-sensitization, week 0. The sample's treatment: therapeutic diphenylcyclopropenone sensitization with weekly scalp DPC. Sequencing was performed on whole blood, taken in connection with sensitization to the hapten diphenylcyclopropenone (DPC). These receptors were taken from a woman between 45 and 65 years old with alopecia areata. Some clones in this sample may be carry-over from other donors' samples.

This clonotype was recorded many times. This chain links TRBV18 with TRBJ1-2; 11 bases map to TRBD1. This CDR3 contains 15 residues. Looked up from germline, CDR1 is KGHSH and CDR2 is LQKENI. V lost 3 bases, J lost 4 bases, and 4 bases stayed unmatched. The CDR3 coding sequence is TGTGCCAGCTCACCCGGACAGGGGGCTGGCTATGGCTACACCTTC. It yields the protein CASSPGQGAGYGYTF.

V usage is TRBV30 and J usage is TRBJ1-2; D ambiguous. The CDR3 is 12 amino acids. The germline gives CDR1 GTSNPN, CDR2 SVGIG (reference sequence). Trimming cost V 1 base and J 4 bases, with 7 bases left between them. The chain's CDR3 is CAWSGQTYGYTF. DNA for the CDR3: TGTGCCTGGAGTGGGCAGACCTATGGCTACACCTTC. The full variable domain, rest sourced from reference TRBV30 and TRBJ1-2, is SQTIHQWPATLVQPVGSPLSLECTVEGTSNPNLYWYRQAAGRGLQLLFYSVGIGQISSEVPQNLSASRPQDRQFILSSKKLLLSDSGFYLCAWSGQTYGYTFGSGTRLTVV.

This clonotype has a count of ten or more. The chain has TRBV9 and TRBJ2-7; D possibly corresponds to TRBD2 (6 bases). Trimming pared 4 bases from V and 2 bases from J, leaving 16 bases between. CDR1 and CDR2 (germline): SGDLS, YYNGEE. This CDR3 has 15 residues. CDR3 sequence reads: CASSPTAGTPYEQYF. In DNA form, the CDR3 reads TGTGCCAGCAGCCCGACGGCGGGAACGCCCTACGAGCAGTACTTC.

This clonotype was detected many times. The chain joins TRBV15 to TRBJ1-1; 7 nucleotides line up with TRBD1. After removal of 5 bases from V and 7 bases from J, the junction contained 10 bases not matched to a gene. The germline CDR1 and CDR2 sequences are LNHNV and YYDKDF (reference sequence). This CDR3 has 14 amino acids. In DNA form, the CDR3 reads TGTGCCACCAGCCCCAGGGGGGCAGGGGGTGAAGCTTTCTTT. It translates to CATSPRGAGGEAFF.

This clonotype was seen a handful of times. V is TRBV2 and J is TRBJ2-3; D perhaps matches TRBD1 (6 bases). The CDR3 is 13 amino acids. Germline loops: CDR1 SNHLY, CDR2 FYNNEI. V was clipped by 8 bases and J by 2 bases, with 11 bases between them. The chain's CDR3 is CASGGYPTDTQYF. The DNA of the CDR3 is TGTGCCAGCGGGGGCTATCCCACAGATACGCAGTATTTT.

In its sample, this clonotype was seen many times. CDR3 DNA sequence: TGTGCCAGCAGCAGGGACAACGGGAGAAACATTCAGTACTTC. Amino acids: CASSRDNGRNIQYF. The V gene is TRBV9, the J gene TRBJ2-4, with D perhaps being TRBD1 or TRBD2 (6 bases each). Germline V gives CDR1 SGDLS, CDR2 YYNGEE. Between the trimmed V and J ends, which lost 4 bases and 6 bases, there was a span of 14 bases. The CDR3 is 14 residues long.

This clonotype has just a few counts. CDR3 DNA sequence: TGCGCCAGCAGCTTGGTGGGCTTTGGGGCAGATACGCAGTATTTT. Translated, it gives CASSLVGFGADTQYF. The chain has TRBV5-1 and TRBJ2-3; D not resolved. CDR1 SGHRS and CDR2 YFSETQ come from the germline V gene. CDR3 length: 15 amino acids. Deletions cut 0 bases from V and 4 bases from J, with 12 bases between.

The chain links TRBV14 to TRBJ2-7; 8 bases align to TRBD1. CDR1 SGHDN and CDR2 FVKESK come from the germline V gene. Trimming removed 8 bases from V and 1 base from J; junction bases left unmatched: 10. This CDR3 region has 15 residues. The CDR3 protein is CASQRTGSRSYEQYF. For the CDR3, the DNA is TGTGCCAGCCAACGGACAGGGTCGAGGTCCTACGAGCAGTACTTC. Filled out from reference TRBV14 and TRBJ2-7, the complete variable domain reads EAGVTQFPSHSVIEKGQTVTLRCDPISGHDNLYWYRRVMGKEIKFLLHFVKESKQDESGMPNNRFLAERTGGTYSTLKVQPAELEDSGVYFCASQRTGSRSYEQYFGPGTRLTVT.

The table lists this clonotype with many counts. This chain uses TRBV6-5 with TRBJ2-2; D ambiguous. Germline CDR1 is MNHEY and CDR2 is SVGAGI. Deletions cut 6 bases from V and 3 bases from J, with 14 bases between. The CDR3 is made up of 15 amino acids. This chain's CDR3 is CASSLVQDYTGELFF. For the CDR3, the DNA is TGTGCCAGCAGCTTGGTCCAGGATTACACCGGGGAGCTGTTTTTT.

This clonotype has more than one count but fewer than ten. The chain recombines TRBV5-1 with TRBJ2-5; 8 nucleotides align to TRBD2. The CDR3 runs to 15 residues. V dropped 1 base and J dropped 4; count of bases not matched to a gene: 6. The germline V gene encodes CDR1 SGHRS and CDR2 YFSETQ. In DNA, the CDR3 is TGCGCCAGCAGCTTGTGGCGCGGGGGGATAGAGACCCAGTACTTC. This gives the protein CASSLWRGGIETQYF.

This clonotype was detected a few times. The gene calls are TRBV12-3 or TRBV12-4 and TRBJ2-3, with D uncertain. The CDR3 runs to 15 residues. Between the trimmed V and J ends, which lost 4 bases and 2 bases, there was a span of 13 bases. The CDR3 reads CASSSASVVTDTQYF. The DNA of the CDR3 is TGTGCCAGCAGTTCCGCTTCAGTGGTCACAGATACGCAGTATTTT.

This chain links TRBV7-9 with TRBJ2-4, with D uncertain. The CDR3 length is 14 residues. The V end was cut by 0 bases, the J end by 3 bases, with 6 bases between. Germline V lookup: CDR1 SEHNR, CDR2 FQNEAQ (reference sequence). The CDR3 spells CASSLAWGKNIQYF. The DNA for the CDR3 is TGTGCCAGCAGCTTAGCCTGGGGCAAAAACATTCAGTACTTC.

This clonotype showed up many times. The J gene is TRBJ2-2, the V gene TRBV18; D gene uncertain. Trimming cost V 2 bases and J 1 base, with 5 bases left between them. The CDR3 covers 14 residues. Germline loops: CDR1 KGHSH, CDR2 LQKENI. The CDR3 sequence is CASSPGRNTGELFF. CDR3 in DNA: TGTGCCAGCTCACCAGGGCGGAACACCGGGGAGCTGTTTTTT.

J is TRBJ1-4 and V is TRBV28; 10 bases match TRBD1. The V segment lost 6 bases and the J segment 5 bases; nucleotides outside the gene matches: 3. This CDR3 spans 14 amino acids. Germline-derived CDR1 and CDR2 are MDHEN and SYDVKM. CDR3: CASRTGGANEKLFF. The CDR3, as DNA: TGTGCCAGCAGGACAGGGGGCGCAAATGAAAAACTGTTTTTT.

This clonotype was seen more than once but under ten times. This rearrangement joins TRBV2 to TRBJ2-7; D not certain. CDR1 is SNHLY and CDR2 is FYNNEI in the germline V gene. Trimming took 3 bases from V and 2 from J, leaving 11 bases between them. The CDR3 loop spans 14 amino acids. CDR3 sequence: CASSDENGTYEQYF. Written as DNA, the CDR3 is TGTGCCAGCAGTGATGAGAACGGAACCTACGAGCAGTACTTC.

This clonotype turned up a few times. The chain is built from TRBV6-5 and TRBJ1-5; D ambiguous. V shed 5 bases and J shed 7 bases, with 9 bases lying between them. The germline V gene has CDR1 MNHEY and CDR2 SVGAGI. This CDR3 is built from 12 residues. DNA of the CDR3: TGTGCCAGCAGTACAACCAGGCAGCCCCAGCATTTT. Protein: CASSTTRQPQHF.

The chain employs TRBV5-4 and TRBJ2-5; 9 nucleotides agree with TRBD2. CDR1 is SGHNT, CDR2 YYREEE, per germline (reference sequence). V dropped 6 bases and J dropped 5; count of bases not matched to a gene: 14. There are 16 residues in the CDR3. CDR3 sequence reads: CASNPGVAGVVETQYF. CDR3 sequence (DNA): TGTGCCAGCAACCCGGGAGTAGCGGGAGTTGTTGAGACCCAGTACTTC. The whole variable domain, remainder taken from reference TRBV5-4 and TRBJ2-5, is ETGVTQSPTHLIKTRGQQVTLRCSSQSGHNTVSWYQQALGQGPQFIFQYYREEENGRGNFPPRFSGLQFPNYSSELNVNALELDDSALYLCASNPGVAGVVETQYFGPGTRLLVL.

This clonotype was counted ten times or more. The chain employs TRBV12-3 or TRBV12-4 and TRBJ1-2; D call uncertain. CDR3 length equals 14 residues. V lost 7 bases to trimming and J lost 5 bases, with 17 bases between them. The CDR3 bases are TGTGCCAGCAATGGAGGTGTGGTTAGGTATGGCTACACCTTC. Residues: CASNGGVVRYGYTF.

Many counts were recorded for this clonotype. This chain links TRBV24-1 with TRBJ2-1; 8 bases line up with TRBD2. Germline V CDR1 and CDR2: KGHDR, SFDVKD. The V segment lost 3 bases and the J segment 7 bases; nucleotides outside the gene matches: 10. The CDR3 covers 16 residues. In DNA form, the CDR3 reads TGTGCCACCAGTGATCCCCGGGGGGGCGGTGAGAATGAGCAGTTCTTC. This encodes CATSDPRGGGENEQFF.

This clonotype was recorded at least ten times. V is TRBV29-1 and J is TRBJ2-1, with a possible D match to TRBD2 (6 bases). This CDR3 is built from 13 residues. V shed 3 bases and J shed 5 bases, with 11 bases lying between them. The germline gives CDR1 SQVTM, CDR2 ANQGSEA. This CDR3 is CSVDSGWNNEQFF. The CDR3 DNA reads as TGCAGCGTTGATAGCGGTTGGAACAATGAGCAGTTCTTC.

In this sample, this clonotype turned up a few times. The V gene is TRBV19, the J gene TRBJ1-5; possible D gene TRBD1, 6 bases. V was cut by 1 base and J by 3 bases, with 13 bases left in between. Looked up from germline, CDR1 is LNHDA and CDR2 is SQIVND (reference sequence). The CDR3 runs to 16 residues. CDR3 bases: TGTGCCAGTAGTATAGTTAGGACAGCTAACAATCAGCCCCAGCATTTT. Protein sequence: CASSIVRTANNQPQHF.

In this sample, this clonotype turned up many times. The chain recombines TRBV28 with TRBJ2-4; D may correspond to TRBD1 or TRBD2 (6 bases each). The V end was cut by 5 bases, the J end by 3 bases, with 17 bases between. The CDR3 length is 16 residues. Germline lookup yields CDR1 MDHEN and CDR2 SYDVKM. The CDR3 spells CASSTLGGPGKNIQYF. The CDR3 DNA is TGTGCCAGCAGTACTCTTGGGGGGCCGGGCAAAAACATTCAGTACTTC.

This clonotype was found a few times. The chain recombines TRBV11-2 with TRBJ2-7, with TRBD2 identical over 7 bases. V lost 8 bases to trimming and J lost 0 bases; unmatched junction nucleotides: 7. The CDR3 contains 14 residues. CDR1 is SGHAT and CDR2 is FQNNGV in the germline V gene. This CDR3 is CASVPSGYSYEQYF. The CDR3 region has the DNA TGTGCCAGCGTTCCTAGCGGTTACTCCTACGAGCAGTACTTC. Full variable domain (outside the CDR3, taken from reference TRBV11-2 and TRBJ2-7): EAGVAQSPRYKIIEKRQSVAFWCNPISGHATLYWYQQILGQGPKLLIQFQNNGVVDDSQLPKDRFSAERLKGVDSTLKIQPAKLEDSAVYLCASVPSGYSYEQYFGPGTRLTVT.

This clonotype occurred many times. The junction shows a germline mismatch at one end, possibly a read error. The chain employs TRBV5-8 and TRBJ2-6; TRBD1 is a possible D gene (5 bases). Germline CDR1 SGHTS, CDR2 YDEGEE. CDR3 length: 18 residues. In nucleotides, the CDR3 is TGTGCCAGCCGCGCGCCGTTACAGGTCCCCTCTGGGGCCAACGCCCTGACTTTC. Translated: CASRAPLQVPSGANALTF.

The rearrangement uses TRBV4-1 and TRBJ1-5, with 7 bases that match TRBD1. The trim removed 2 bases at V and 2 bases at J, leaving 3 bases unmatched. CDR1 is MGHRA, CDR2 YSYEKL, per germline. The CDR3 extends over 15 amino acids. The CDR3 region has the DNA TGCGCCAGCAGCCAACACACAGGGGGCAATCAGCCCCAGCATTTT. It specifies CASSQHTGGNQPQHF.

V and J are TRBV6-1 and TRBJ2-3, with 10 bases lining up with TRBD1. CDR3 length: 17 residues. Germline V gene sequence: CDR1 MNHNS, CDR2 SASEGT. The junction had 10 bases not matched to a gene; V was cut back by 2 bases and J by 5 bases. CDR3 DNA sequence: TGTGCCAGCAGTGAACAGATCCGGACAGGGGGTGGAGATACGCAGTATTTT. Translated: CASSEQIRTGGGDTQYF.

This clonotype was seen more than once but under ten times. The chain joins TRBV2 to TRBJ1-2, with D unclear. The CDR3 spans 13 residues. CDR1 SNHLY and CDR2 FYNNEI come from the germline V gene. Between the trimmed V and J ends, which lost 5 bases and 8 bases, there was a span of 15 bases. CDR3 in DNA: TGTGCCAGCAGTTACGACGGTCGACGGGGCTACACCTTC. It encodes CASSYDGRRGYTF.

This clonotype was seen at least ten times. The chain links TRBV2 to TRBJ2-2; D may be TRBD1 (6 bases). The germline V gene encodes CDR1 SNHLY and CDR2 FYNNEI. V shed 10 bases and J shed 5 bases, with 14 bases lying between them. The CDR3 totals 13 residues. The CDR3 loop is CAILTGGTGELFF. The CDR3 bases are TGTGCCATACTGACAGGAGGAACCGGGGAGCTGTTTTTT.

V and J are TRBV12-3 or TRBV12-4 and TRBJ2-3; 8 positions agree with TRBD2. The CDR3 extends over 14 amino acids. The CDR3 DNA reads TGTGCAGGCACCCCCGGGACTAGAACGGATACGCAGTATTTT. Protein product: CAGTPGTRTDTQYF.

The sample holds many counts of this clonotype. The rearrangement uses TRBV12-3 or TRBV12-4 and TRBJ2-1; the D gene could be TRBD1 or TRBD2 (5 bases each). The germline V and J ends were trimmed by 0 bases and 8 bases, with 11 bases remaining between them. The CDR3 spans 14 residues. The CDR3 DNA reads TGTGCCAGCAGTTTAGCGGGGGACGGCTATGAGCAGTTCTTC. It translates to CASSLAGDGYEQFF.